This T cell receptor (beta chain) was sequenced for a study of blood T cell repertoires in COVID-19. Study in general: PBMCs, B-cell-depleted T cells, or T cells were the source of the cDNA or gDNA that made up the material.

In the original processing: Amplifying reference gene primers gave estimates of nucleated cell counts. The repertoire was sequenced with immunoSEQ multiplex PCR; TCRdb's copy has only in-frame clones and lacks some. V, J and clone size are taken as reported in that table, and D and trimming were inferred from the DNA itself. Here the sample spans some 130,000 clones, roughly 90% being singletons. The CDR3 covers 17 residues. V lost 5 bases and J lost 0; bases outside the gene matches: 8. The germline gives CDR1 SGHAT, CDR2 FQNNGV. The TCR sequence derives from a middle-aged man with active or convalescent COVID-19. This chain links TRBV11-2 with TRBJ1-1; 11 bases fit TRBD1. The sample was peripheral blood. CDR3 in amino acids: CASSPWTGGVMNTEAFF. CDR3 DNA sequence: TGTGCCAGCAGCCCCTGGACAGGGGGCGTAATGAACACTGAAGCTTTCTTT.